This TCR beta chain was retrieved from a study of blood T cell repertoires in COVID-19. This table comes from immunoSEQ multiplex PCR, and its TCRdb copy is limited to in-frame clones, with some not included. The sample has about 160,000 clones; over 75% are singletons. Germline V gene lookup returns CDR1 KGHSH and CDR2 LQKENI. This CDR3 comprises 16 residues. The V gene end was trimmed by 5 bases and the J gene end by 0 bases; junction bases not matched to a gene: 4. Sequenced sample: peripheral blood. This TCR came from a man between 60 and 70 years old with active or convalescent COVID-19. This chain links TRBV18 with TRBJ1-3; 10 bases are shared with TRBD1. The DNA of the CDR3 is TGTGCCAGCTCATCGGGACAGGGGACCTCTGGAAACACCATATATTTT. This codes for CASSSGQGTSGNTIYF.